This record concerns one T cell receptor beta chain sequence. It has no known antigen specificity. Base qualities are not provided; no much larger clone lies one nucleotide away. The sample is drawn from a study of control samples from healthy donors and cancer patients (TCRdb year 2020). The germline V gene sets CDR1 to SGHDT and CDR2 to YYEEEE. The junction shows trimming of 2 bases on V and 0 bases on J, plus 14 bases between the germline ends. The CDR3 starts with the cysteine, ends with the phenylalanine, and has 17 residues. Of all the DNA, just the CDR3 is kept, 51 bases in frame from base 1. The receptor library was made with the immunoSEQ multiplex PCR assay. The table was pulled from immuneACCESS by TCRdb, which kept in-frame rearrangements only. Such tables lose some clones; where checked, under half of the loss comes from unresolved V genes, and the rest has no known cause. For this sample the table gives about 28,000 clones, of which about 86% were detected only once. The ten top clones hold 1.5% to 2% of the sample.

The sequenced sample was PBMCs. The origin of this receptor is a woman aged 35 to 49 with lung cancer. The chain was built from TRBV5-6 and TRBJ1-4; TRBD1 might be the D gene, on 6 matching bases. CDR3 reads: CASSFRTDPATNEKLFF. In nucleotide form, the sequence is TGTGCCAGCAGCTTTCGGACAGATCCTGCAACTAATGAAAAACTGTTTTTT. Beyond the CDR3, the reference TRBV5-6 and TRBJ1-4 genes provide the residues; the full variable domain reads: DAGVTQSPTHLIKTRGQQVTLRCSPKSGHDTVSWYQQALGQGPQFIFQYYEEEERQRGNFPDRFSGHQFPNYSSELNVNALLLGDSALYLCASSFRTDPATNEKLFFGSGTQLSVL.